A single sample gave rise to the 16 T cell receptor beta chains below, sequenced in a study of T cell responses to AZD1222 COVID-19 vaccine. Libraries were prepared by immunoSEQ multiplex PCR; TCRdb keeps only in-frame clonotypes and omits some of them. The table has 95,000 to 120,000 clones, 86% seen once. Here the sequenced sample was peripheral blood, taken on day 0 of AZD1222 vaccination. The receptors were gathered from an adult in good health.

The chain uses TRBV30 and TRBJ2-5, with D possibly TRBD2 on 6 matching bases. CDR1 GTSNPN and CDR2 SVGIG come from the germline V gene (reference sequence). The CDR3 spans 14 residues. Between the trimmed V and J ends, which lost 2 bases and 3 bases, there was a span of 13 bases. CDR3 in amino acids: CAWSPNGGKETQYF. The CDR3 DNA reads TGTGCCTGGAGTCCAAACGGGGGAAAAGAGACCCAGTACTTC.

The rearrangement uses TRBV7-2 and TRBJ2-1; 11 positions match TRBD2. Trimming at V came to 6 bases and at J to 7 bases, leaving 11 bases not matched to a gene. Germline V lookup: CDR1 SGHTA, CDR2 FQGNSA. The CDR3 is 16 residues long. CDR3 region: CASSRSLAGALNEQFF. The CDR3 DNA follows: TGTGCCAGCAGTCGTTCACTAGCGGGGGCGCTTAATGAGCAGTTCTTC.

The chain has TRBV28 and TRBJ1-6, with TRBD1 matching 11 bases. The CDR3 runs to 20 residues. The V gene end was trimmed by 5 bases and the J gene end by 5 bases; junction bases not matched to a gene: 17. Looked up from germline, CDR1 is MDHEN and CDR2 is SYDVKM. For the CDR3, the DNA is TGTGCCAGCAGTACCTACCGGGACAGGGGGTACAGGGTAGATAATTCACCCCTCCACTTT. This gives the protein CASSTYRDRGYRVDNSPLHF.

The chain links TRBV5-1 to TRBJ2-5; 11 nucleotides line up with TRBD2. This CDR3 spans 15 amino acids. With V trimmed by 0 bases and J by 2 bases, 0 bases remained unmatched. The V gene's germline CDR1 is SGHRS and CDR2 YFSETQ. The CDR3 region has the DNA TGCGCCAGCAGCTTGGGGACTAGCGGGCAAGAGACCCAGTACTTC. It is translated as CASSLGTSGQETQYF.

The V and J genes are TRBV5-4 and TRBJ2-7; TRBD1 matches at 7 bases. The germline V gene has CDR1 SGHNT and CDR2 YYREEE (reference sequence). This CDR3 comprises 16 residues. Unmatched junction bases numbered 10, after V lost 4 bases and J lost 0 bases. For the CDR3, the DNA is TGTGCCAGCAGCCCCAGACAGGGATCGAGCTCCTACGAGCAGTACTTC. Protein: CASSPRQGSSSYEQYF.

This clone was seen a few times. The gene calls are TRBV7-9 and TRBJ2-7; perhaps TRBD1 as D (6 bases). Germline V gene lookup returns CDR1 SEHNR and CDR2 FQNEAQ (reference sequence). There are 15 residues in the CDR3. Trimming cost V 5 bases and J 1 base, with 15 bases left between them. The CDR3 DNA reads as TGTGCCAGCAGCAATCGGACAGACCCGTCCTACGAGCAGTACTTC. Its protein product is CASSNRTDPSYEQYF.

This clone was seen just once. This rearrangement joins TRBV9 to TRBJ2-5; D remains ambiguous. V lost 4 bases and J 3 bases, leaving 13 bases between the germline ends. CDR1 is SGDLS and CDR2 is YYNGEE in the germline V gene. The CDR3 covers 14 residues. CDR3 DNA sequence: TGTGCCAGCAGCCCGAAGATGGCGGAAGAGACCCAGTACTTC. This sequence encodes CASSPKMAEETQYF.

The chain joins TRBV4-1 to TRBJ1-2, with 8 positions matching TRBD1. This CDR3 spans 16 amino acids. Trimming cost V 2 bases and J 4 bases; bases outside gene matches: 9. Germline values: CDR1 MGHRA, CDR2 YSYEKL. This CDR3 is CASSQNWMDRVYGYTF. The CDR3 DNA is TGCGCCAGCAGCCAAAATTGGATGGACAGGGTCTATGGCTACACCTTC.

The V call is TRBV5-1, the J call TRBJ1-1; weak D call: TRBD1 (5 bases). CDR1 and CDR2 from the germline V gene are SGHRS and YFSETQ. V lost 4 bases to trimming and J lost 5 bases, with 15 bases between them. The CDR3 is made up of 14 amino acids. CDR3 amino acids: CASSPGAGSTEAFF. CDR3 nucleotides: TGCGCCAGCAGCCCCGGGGCAGGGAGTACTGAAGCTTTCTTT.

The V call is TRBV6-5, the J call TRBJ1-1, with unresolved D. Trimming cost V 8 bases and J 6 bases, with 16 bases left between them. There are 13 residues in the CDR3. Germline loops: CDR1 MNHEY, CDR2 SVGAGI. CDR3 sequence reads: CASLGPVGAEAFF. The DNA of the CDR3 is TGTGCCAGCTTAGGGCCGGTGGGCGCTGAAGCTTTCTTT.

The rearrangement joins TRBV11-2 to TRBJ2-7; no clear D gene. Germline CDR1 SGHAT, CDR2 FQNNGV. The ends were cut back, 7 bases at V and 1 base at J, with 17 bases in the middle. The CDR3 covers 15 residues. The CDR3 sequence is CASKPGLGVSYEQYF. Written as DNA, the CDR3 is TGTGCCAGCAAACCGGGTCTTGGGGTGTCCTACGAGCAGTACTTC.

This sequence joins TRBV18 and TRBJ2-1; D unresolved. The germline gives CDR1 KGHSH, CDR2 LQKENI. The length of the CDR3 is 12 residues. V dropped 3 bases and J dropped 8 bases, with 8 bases sitting between them. The CDR3 DNA is TGTGCCAGCTCACCCCAGCTCGATGAGCAGTTCTTC. It encodes CASSPQLDEQFF.

V and J are TRBV21-1 and TRBJ1-3. TRBV21-1 is recorded as a pseudogene. The CDR3 spans 14 residues. CDR3 amino acids: CASSKGRSGNTIYF. In DNA, the CDR3 is TGTGCCAGCAGCAAGGGGAGATCTGGAAACACCATATATTTT.

This chain links TRBV24-1 with TRBJ2-1, with a weak D call TRBD2 (6 bases). This CDR3 is built from 16 residues. CDR1 KGHDR and CDR2 SFDVKD come from the germline V gene. V was shortened by 1 base and J by 8 bases, with 17 bases between the two germline ends. CDR3 sequence (DNA): TGTGCCACCAGTGATTTAGGAGGGACGGAAAGGGATGAGCAGTTCTTC. As protein: CATSDLGGTERDEQFF.

The V call is TRBV2, the J call TRBJ2-5; D is perhaps TRBD1 (5 bases). This CDR3 is 13 amino acids long. V lost 4 bases to trimming and J lost 3 bases, with 9 bases between them. Germline V gene data show CDR1 as SNHLY and CDR2 as FYNNEI. The chain's CDR3 is CASSGSGKETQYF. In DNA, the CDR3 is TGTGCCAGCAGTGGCTCAGGGAAAGAGACCCAGTACTTC.

The chain employs TRBV5-6 and TRBJ2-2; TRBD1 aligns across 10 bases. Germline V gene sequence: CDR1 SGHDT, CDR2 YYEEEE. CDR3 length: 15 amino acids. After removal of 5 bases from V and 3 bases from J, the junction contained 4 bases not matched to a gene. The CDR3 here is CASSTDRGYTGELFF. The CDR3 DNA is TGTGCCAGCAGTACGGACAGGGGGTACACCGGGGAGCTGTTTTTT.